This is a list of T cell receptor beta chains from one sample in a study of human T cells and chemical hapten exposure. TCRdb itself ran the RACE reads through MiXCR, one entry per CDR3 protein. This sample yields some 180,000 distinct CDR3 sequences, of which around 22% are seen a single time; approximately 6.7% belongs to the top ten. This sample comprised whole blood, obtained in connection with sensitization to the hapten diphenylcyclopropenone (DPC). These TCRs come from a woman aged 50 to 60 with alopecia areata. Some clones in this sample may be carry-over from other donors' samples. CDR3s include the opening cysteine and the closing phenylalanine or tryptophan. A D gene is named only where the DNA matches it firmly. Clone size is not always given. Where it is, it says once, few, many or a class for expanded clones.

cdr3_length: 15; v_call: TRBV29-1; d_call: NA; j_call: TRBJ2-3; clone_size: few; cdr3_nt: TGCAGCGTTGAAGACGTAGCGGTACCCTCAGATACGCAGTATTTT; cdr3_aa: CSVEDVAVPSDTQYF
cdr3_length: 16; v_call: TRBV20-1; d_call: NA; j_call: TRBJ2-1; clone_size: NA; cdr3_nt: TGCAGTGCTAGAGATAGTTGGGGGCGGGAACGCAATGAGCAGTTCTTC; cdr3_aa: CSARDSWGRERNEQFF
cdr3_length: 17; v_call: TRBV5-5; d_call: NA; j_call: TRBJ1-2; clone_size: few; cdr3_nt: TGTGCCAGCAGCTTTTACCCCCCGGGTACAGTGAACTATGGCTACACCTTC; cdr3_aa: CASSFYPPGTVNYGYTF
cdr3_length: 18; v_call: TRBV3-1; d_call: NA; j_call: TRBJ1-4; clone_size: NA; cdr3_nt: TGTGCCAGCAGCCAAGGTGGGGGGCGGATTCAGAATAATGAAAAACTGTTTTTT; cdr3_aa: CASSQGGGRIQNNEKLFF
cdr3_length: 15; v_call: TRBV5-1; d_call: TRBD2; j_call: TRBJ2-5; clone_size: NA; cdr3_nt: TGCGCCAGCAGCTTGGCCGGGAGGGCCCAAGAGACCCAGTACTTC; cdr3_aa: CASSLAGRAQETQYF
cdr3_length: 12; v_call: TRBV20-1; d_call: TRBD1; j_call: TRBJ2-7; clone_size: few; cdr3_nt: TGCAGTCTGAGGACAGGGGGCACCGAGCAGTACTTC; cdr3_aa: CSLRTGGTEQYF
cdr3_length: 15; v_call: TRBV20-1; d_call: NA; j_call: TRBJ2-6; clone_size: few; cdr3_nt: TGCAGTGCTAGCGCCCCCAGGACTGGGGCCAACGTCCTGACTTTC; cdr3_aa: CSASAPRTGANVLTF
cdr3_length: 14; v_call: TRBV12-3/TRBV12-4; d_call: NA; j_call: TRBJ2-7; clone_size: few; cdr3_nt: TGTGCCAGCAGAAAACTGGACGGATCCTACGAGCAGTACTTC; cdr3_aa: CASRKLDGSYEQYF
cdr3_length: 15; v_call: TRBV12-3/TRBV12-4; d_call: NA; j_call: TRBJ1-4; clone_size: NA; cdr3_nt: TGTGCCAGCAGTCCCCAGGGATCTGCATTAGAAAAACTGTTTTTT; cdr3_aa: CASSPQGSALEKLFF
cdr3_length: 14; v_call: TRBV25-1; d_call: NA; j_call: TRBJ2-2; clone_size: few; cdr3_nt: TGTGCCACCTTAGGGGCGCTTAACACCGGGGAGCTGTTTTTT; cdr3_aa: CATLGALNTGELFF
cdr3_length: 15; v_call: TRBV5-6; d_call: NA; j_call: TRBJ1-1; clone_size: NA; cdr3_nt: TGTGCCAGCAGCTTGGTCGGCGCCTCGAGGTCTGAAGCTTTCTTT; cdr3_aa: CASSLVGASRSEAFF
cdr3_length: 13; v_call: TRBV20-1; d_call: TRBD1; j_call: TRBJ1-2; clone_size: NA; cdr3_nt: TGCAGTGCTAGATCAGGGGGCAAGAAAGGCTACACCTTC; cdr3_aa: CSARSGGKKGYTF
cdr3_length: 16; v_call: TRBV19; d_call: TRBD2; j_call: TRBJ2-7; clone_size: NA; cdr3_nt: TGTGCCAGTAGCCTTCTCCTAGCGGGAGTTCCATACGAGCAGTACTTC; cdr3_aa: CASSLLLAGVPYEQYF
cdr3_length: 12; v_call: TRBV29-1; d_call: NA; j_call: TRBJ2-2; clone_size: few; cdr3_nt: TGCAGCGTTCTCGGACAGACCGGGGAGCTGTTTTTT; cdr3_aa: CSVLGQTGELFF